This is a list of T cell receptor beta chains from one sample in a study of blood T cell repertoires in COVID-19. TCRdb's copy holds only in-frame clones and misses some; the assay was immunoSEQ multiplex PCR. The data show tens of thousands of clones, around 85% seen once. Sequencing was carried out using peripheral blood. These receptors were taken from a woman older than 75 with active or convalescent COVID-19. Each CDR3 is given without its conserved first and last residue.

v_call	j_call	cdr3_aa
TRBV21-1	TRBJ2-7	ARGPPPTYTSYEQY
TRBV19	TRBJ2-1	ASSLLVRGQSSYNEQF
TRBV7-7	TRBJ1-2	ASSSGLYGYT
TRBV2	TRBJ2-5	ASSPLLAGGLTQETQY
TRBV5-4	TRBJ2-3	ASSLGAGSTDTQY
TRBV19	TRBJ2-5	ASSMGTGGGKTQY
TRBV9	TRBJ1-2	AQFRNGYT
TRBV7-6	TRBJ1-2	ASSLSPGQGSNYGYT
TRBV14	TRBJ1-2	ASSQVAGQGGYT
TRBV5-1	TRBJ1-5	ASSPPRQGRENQPQH
TRBV21-1	TRBJ1-4	ASSKDRGLEKLF
TRBV5-1	TRBJ2-3	ASEGYGGADTQY
TRBV15	TRBJ1-4	ATSREAPGQLNEKLF
TRBV11-2	TRBJ2-5	ASSLRETQY
TRBV5-1	TRBJ2-1	ASSPGLAGGRTNNEQF
TRBV18	TRBJ2-6	ASSPDAGATGANVLT
TRBV5-1	TRBJ2-2	ASSLTGLDTGELF
TRBV10-2	TRBJ2-1	ASRYSGGAEIEQF
TRBV12-3/TRBV12-4	TRBJ2-7	ASTLRDEQY
TRBV6-4	TRBJ1-2	ASSVGQGYGYT
TRBV5-1	TRBJ1-3	ASSQHDSGNTIY
TRBV7-9	TRBJ1-2	ASSSMGGDYGYT
TRBV6-5	TRBJ1-5	ASSYRGNSNQPQH